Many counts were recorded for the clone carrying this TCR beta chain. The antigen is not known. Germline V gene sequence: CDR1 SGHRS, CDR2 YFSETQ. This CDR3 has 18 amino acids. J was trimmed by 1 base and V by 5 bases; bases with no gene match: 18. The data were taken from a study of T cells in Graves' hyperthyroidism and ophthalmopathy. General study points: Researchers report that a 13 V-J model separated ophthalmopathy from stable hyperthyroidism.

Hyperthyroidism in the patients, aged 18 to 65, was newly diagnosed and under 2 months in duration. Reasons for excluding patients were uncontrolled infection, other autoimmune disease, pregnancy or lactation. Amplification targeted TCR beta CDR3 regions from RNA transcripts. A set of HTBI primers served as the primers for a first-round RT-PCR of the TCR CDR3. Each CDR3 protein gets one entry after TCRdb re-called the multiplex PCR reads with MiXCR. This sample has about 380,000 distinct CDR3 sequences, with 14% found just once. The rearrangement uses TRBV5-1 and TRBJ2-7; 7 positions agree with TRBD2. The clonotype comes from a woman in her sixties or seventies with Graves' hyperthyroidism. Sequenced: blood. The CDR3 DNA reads TGCGCCAGCAGGCCGGGAGGAGGCTATTTTGAGCGGTCCTACGAGCAGTACTTC. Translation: CASRPGGGYFERSYEQYF.